Shown below are 10 T cell receptor beta chains from a single sample sequenced in a study of CD4 and CD8 cells across lung adenocarcinoma regions. One entry per CDR3 protein results from TCRdb running MiXCR on the PCR reads. Altogether 5,000 to 8,000 distinct CDR3 sequences are present, over 40% being singletons, with the ten largest covering roughly 19%. The sequenced material came from CD8+ T cells from the center of a lung tumor. The source is a female donor with lung adenocarcinoma. The CD4 and CD8 labels of this study may be unreliable.

This chain connects TRBV5-8 to TRBJ2-7, with D possibly matching TRBD2 (6 bases). The CDR3 covers 16 residues. From germline, CDR1 is SGHTS and CDR2 YDEGEE. Trimming removed 4 bases at V and 4 bases at J, with 21 bases between. The CDR3 DNA follows: TGTGCCAGCAGCCTCCAAACCTGGGACTCGGGGTACGAGCAGTACTTC. Translating it yields CASSLQTWDSGYEQYF.

This sequence joins TRBV14 and TRBJ2-1; the match to TRBD1 covers 9 bases. Germline V gene lookup returns CDR1 SGHDN and CDR2 FVKESK. Trimming removed 3 bases from V and 6 bases from J; junction bases left unmatched: 9. The CDR3 contains 16 residues. CDR3 sequence reads: CASSHLPGTGFNEQFF. CDR3 in DNA: TGTGCCAGCAGCCACTTGCCCGGGACAGGGTTCAATGAGCAGTTCTTC.

This clonotype was detected many times. This chain uses TRBV6-1 with TRBJ1-2, with TRBD1 matching over 10 bases. Germline trimming cut 6 bases from V and 3 bases from J; bases unmatched to any gene: 4. The germline V gene has CDR1 MNHNS and CDR2 SASEGT. CDR3 size: 14 residues. CDR3 coding DNA: TGTGCCAGCAGAAAGACAGGGGGCGACTATGGCTACACCTTC. It encodes CASRKTGGDYGYTF.

This rearrangement joins TRBV6-1 to TRBJ2-4; TRBD1 might be the D (5 bases). V was trimmed by 7 bases and J by 0 bases, leaving 13 bases between them. This CDR3 spans 15 amino acids. Germline CDR1 reads MNHNS; CDR2 reads SASEGT. The CDR3 region is CASKPSDRAKNIQYF. The CDR3 DNA reads as TGTGCCAGCAAGCCGTCCGACAGAGCCAAAAACATTCAGTACTTC.

The genes are TRBV28 and TRBJ2-1; no reliable D call. Germline values: CDR1 MDHEN, CDR2 SYDVKM. This CDR3 region has 13 residues. V was clipped by 4 bases and J by 8 bases, with 12 bases between them. This chain's CDR3 is CASSSGDSYEQFF. The CDR3 DNA reads TGTGCCAGCAGTTCCGGAGATTCTTATGAGCAGTTCTTC.

This clonotype has more than one count but fewer than ten. This sequence joins TRBV7-9 and TRBJ1-6, with 7 bases aligning to TRBD1. The V segment lost 0 bases and the J segment 7 bases; nucleotides outside the gene matches: 3. In germline, CDR1 is SEHNR, CDR2 FQNEAQ (reference sequence). This CDR3 is built from 15 residues. The CDR3 DNA reads as TGTGCCAGCAGCTTAGCGGGACAGAGAAATTCACCCCTCCACTTT. Translation: CASSLAGQRNSPLHF.

Details on this clonotype: At one end the junction does not follow the germline gene, possibly because of a read error. The chain uses TRBV27 and TRBJ2-3; either TRBD1 or TRBD2 may fit D (6 bases each). Germline V lookup: CDR1 MNHEY, CDR2 SMNVEV (reference sequence). This CDR3 is 14 amino acids long. The CDR3 DNA reads TGTCGCGGCAAGGGGACGGGGGCCACAGATACTCAGTATTTC. Translating it yields CRGKGTGATDTQYF.

This sequence joins TRBV20-1 and TRBJ2-7; a weak D match, TRBD2 (7 bases). CDR1 is DFQATT and CDR2 is SNEGSKA in the germline V gene (reference sequence). The CDR3 loop spans 15 amino acids. Trimming left V 0 bases short and J 1 base short, with 13 bases between. The CDR3 spells CSARDGAGASYEQYF. The CDR3 coding sequence is TGCAGTGCTAGAGATGGGGCGGGGGCGTCCTACGAGCAGTACTTC.

This chain joins TRBV9 and TRBJ2-5; D is perhaps TRBD2 (5 bases). The V end lost 0 bases, the J end lost 5 bases, and 11 bases lay between the germline ends. The germline CDR1 and CDR2 sequences are SGDLS and YYNGEE. This CDR3 spans 14 amino acids. CDR3 region: CASSVDSGWETQYF. The CDR3 DNA follows: TGTGCCAGCAGCGTAGACTCGGGGTGGGAGACCCAGTACTTC.

V and J are TRBV6-2 or TRBV6-3 and TRBJ2-1; 14 bases are a match to TRBD2. The CDR3 extends over 15 amino acids. The V gene end was trimmed by 4 bases and the J gene end by 9 bases; junction bases not matched to a gene: 5. Germline V gene lookup returns CDR1 MNHEY and CDR2 SVGEGT. This chain's CDR3 is CASSWGLAGVGEQFF. CDR3 bases: TGTGCCAGCAGTTGGGGACTAGCGGGAGTTGGTGAGCAGTTCTTC.